This T cell receptor beta chain appears in the sequencing data of a study of cytomegalovirus exposure and HLA in healthy donors. Study conclusions and caveats: High specificity and sensitivity for cytomegalovirus status were reported for the classifier.

Assay used: immunoSEQ multiplex PCR; TCRdb lists only in-frame clones, some missing. The sample includes about 330,000 clones, roughly 87% of them seen just once. A remark on this clone: What it binds is unknown.

Germline CDR1 and CDR2: SGHNT and YYREEE (reference sequence). V dropped 1 base and J dropped 1; count of bases not matched to a gene: 9. This CDR3 is built from 17 residues. The TCR comes from a woman aged 25-40 years in good health and CMV-seropositive. The chain is built from TRBV5-4 and TRBJ1-1, with 8 bases fitting TRBD1. Source material: PBMCs. The CDR3 nucleotides are TGTGCCAGCAGCTTGATGAGGACAGGGCTATCGAACACTGAAGCTTTCTTT. As protein: CASSLMRTGLSNTEAFF.